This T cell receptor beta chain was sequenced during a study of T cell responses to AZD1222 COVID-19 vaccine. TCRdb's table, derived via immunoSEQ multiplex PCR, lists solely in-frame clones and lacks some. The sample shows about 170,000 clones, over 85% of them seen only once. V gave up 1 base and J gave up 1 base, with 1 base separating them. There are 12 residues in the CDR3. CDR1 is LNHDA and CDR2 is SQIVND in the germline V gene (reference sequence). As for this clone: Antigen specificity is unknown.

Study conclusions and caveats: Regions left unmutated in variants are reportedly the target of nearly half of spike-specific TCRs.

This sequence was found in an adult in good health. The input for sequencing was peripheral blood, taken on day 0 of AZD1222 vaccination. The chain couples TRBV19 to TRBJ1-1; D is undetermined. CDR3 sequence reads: CASSIGNTEAFF. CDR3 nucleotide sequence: TGTGCCAGTAGTATAGGGAACACTGAAGCTTTCTTT. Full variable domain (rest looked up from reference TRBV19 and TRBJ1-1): DGGITQSPKYLFRKEGQNVTLSCEQNLNHDAMYWYRQDPGQGLRLIYYSQIVNDFQKGDIAEGYSVSREKKESFPLTVTSAQKNPTAFYLCASSIGNTEAFFGQGTRLTVV.